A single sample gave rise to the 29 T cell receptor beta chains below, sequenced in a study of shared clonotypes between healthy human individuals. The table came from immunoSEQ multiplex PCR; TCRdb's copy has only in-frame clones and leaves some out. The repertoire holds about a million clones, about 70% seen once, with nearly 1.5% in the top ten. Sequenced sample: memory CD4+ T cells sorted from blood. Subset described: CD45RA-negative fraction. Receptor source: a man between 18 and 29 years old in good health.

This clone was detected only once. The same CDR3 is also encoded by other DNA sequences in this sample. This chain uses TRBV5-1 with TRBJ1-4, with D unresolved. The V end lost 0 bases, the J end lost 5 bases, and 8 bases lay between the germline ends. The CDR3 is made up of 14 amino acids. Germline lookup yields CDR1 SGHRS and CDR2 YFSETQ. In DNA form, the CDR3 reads TGCGCCAGCAGCTTGGGTCAGGCGAATGAAAAACTGTTTTTT. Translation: CASSLGQANEKLFF.

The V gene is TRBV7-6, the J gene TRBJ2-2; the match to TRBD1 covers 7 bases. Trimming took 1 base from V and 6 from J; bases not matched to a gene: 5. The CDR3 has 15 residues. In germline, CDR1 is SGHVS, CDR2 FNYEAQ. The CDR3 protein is CASSLDGQDAGELFF. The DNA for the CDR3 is TGTGCCAGCAGCTTAGATGGACAGGATGCCGGGGAGCTGTTTTTT.

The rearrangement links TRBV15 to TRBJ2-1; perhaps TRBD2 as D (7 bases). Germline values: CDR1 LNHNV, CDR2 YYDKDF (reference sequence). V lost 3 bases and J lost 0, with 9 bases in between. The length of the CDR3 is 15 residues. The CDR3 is CATSRGGGSYNEQFF. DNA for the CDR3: TGTGCCACCAGCAGGGGAGGGGGCTCCTACAATGAGCAGTTCTTC.

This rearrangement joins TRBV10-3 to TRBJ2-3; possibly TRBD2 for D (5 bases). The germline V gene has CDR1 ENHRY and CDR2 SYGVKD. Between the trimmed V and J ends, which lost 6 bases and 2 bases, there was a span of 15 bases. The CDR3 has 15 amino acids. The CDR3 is CAISPFSGITDTQYF. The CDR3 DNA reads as TGTGCCATCAGCCCTTTCTCGGGAATCACAGATACGCAGTATTTT.

The DNA for the CDR3 is TGTGCCAGCAGCCGGTTCGAGCCCCCGGTCTACGAGCAGTACTTC. Amino acids: CASSRFEPPVYEQYF. The chain uses TRBV7-8 and TRBJ2-7, with D unclear. V lost 5 bases and J 3 bases, leaving 17 bases between the germline ends. Germline CDR1 and CDR2: SGHVS and FQNEAQ. CDR3 length: 15 amino acids.

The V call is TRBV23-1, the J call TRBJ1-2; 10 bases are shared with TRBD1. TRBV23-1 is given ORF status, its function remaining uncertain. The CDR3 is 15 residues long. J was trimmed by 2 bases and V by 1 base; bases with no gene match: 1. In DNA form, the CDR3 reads TGCGCCAGCAGTCAATTGGACAGGGGGAACTATGGCTACACCTTC. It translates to CASSQLDRGNYGYTF.

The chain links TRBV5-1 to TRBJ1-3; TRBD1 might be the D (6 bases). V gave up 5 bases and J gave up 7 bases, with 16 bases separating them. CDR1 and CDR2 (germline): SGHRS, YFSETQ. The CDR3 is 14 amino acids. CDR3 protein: CASSQGTLSNTIYF. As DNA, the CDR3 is TGCGCCAGCAGTCAGGGGACCTTAAGTAACACCATATATTTT.

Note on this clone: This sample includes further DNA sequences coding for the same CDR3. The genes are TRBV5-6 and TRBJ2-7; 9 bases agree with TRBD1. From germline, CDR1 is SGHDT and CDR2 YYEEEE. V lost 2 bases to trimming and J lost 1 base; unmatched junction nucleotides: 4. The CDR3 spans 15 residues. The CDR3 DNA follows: TGTGCCAGCAGCTTCACAGGGGGCGCGTCCTACGAGCAGTACTTC. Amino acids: CASSFTGGASYEQYF. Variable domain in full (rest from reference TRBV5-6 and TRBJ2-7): DAGVTQSPTHLIKTRGQQVTLRCSPKSGHDTVSWYQQALGQGPQFIFQYYEEEERQRGNFPDRFSGHQFPNYSSELNVNALLLGDSALYLCASSFTGGASYEQYFGPGTRLTVT.

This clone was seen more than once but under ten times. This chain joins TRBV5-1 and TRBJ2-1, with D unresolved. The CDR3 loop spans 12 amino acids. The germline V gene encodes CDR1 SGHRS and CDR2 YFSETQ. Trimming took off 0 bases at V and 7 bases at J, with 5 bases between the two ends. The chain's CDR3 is CASSLAKNEQFF. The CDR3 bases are TGCGCCAGCAGCTTGGCAAAGAATGAGCAGTTCTTC.

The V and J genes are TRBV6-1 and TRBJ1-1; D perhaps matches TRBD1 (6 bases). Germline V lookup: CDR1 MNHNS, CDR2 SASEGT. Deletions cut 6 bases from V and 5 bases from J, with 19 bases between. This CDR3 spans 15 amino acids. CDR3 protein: CASSLSRGDRTEAFF. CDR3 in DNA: TGTGCCAGCAGCCTATCCAGGGGAGATAGGACTGAAGCTTTCTTT.

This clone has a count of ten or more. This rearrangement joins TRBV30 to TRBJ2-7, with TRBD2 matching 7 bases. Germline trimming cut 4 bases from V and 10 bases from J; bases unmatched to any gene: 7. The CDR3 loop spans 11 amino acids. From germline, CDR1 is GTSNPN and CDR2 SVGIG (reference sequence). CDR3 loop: CAWTPGREQYF. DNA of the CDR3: TGTGCCTGGACCCCGGGGAGGGAACAGTACTTC.

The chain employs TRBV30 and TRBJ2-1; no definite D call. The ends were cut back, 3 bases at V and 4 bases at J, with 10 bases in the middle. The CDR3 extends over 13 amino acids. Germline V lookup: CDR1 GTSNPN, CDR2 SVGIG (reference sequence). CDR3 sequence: CAWSGLAYNEQFF. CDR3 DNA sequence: TGTGCCTGGAGCGGCCTGGCGTACAATGAGCAGTTCTTC. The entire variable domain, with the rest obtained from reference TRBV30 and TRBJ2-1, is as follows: SQTIHQWPATLVQPVGSPLSLECTVEGTSNPNLYWYRQAAGRGLQLLFYSVGIGQISSEVPQNLSASRPQDRQFILSSKKLLLSDSGFYLCAWSGLAYNEQFFGPGTRLTVL.

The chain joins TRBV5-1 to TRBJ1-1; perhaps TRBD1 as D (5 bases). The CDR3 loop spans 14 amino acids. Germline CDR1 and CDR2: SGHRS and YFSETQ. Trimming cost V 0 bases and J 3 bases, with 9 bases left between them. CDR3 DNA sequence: TGCGCCAGCAGCTTGGTTCCGGGGGACACTGAAGCTTTCTTT. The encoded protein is CASSLVPGDTEAFF. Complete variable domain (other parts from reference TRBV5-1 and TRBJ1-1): KAGVTQTPRYLIKTRGQQVTLSCSPISGHRSVSWYQQTPGQGLQFLFEYFSETQRNKGNFPGRFSGRQFSNSRSEMNVSTLELGDSALYLCASSLVPGDTEAFFGQGTRLTVV.

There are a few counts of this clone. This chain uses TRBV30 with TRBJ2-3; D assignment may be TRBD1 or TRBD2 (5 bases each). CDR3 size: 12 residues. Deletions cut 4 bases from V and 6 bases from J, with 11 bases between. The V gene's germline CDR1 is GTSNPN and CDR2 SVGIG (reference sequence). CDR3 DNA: TGTGCCTGGATCCCCGGGGCTGATACGCAGTATTTT. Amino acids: CAWIPGADTQYF.

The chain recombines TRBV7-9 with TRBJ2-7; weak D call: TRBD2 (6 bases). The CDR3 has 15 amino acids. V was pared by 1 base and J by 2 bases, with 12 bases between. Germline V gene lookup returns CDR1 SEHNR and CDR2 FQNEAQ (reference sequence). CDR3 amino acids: CASSLGRGATYEQYF. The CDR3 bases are TGTGCCAGCAGCTTAGGGAGGGGCGCTACCTACGAGCAGTACTTC.

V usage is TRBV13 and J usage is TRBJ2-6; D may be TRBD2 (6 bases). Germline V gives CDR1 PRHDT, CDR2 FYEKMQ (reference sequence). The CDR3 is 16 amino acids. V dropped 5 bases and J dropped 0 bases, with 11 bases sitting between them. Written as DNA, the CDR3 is TGTGCCAGCAGCCTGCGGGGCTACTCTGGGGCCAACGTCCTGACTTTC. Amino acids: CASSLRGYSGANVLTF.

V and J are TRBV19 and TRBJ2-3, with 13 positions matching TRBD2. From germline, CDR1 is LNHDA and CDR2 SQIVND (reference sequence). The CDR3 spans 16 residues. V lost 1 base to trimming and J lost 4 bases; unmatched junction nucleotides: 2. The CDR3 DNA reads TGTGCCAGTAGTATAGGCGGACTAGCGGGGGCAGATACGCAGTATTTT. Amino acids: CASSIGGLAGADTQYF.

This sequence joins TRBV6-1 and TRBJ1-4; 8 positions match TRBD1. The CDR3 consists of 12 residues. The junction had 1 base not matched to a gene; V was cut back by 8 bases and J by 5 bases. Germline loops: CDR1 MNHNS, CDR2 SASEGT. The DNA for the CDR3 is TGTGCCAGCCGGACAGGGAATGAAAAACTGTTTTTT. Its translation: CASRTGNEKLFF.

The CDR3 DNA reads as TGTGCCAGCAGCAAAGAATACGGGGGAAATAGCAATCAGCCCCAGCATTTT. This sequence encodes CASSKEYGGNSNQPQHF. The rearrangement joins TRBV21-1 to TRBJ1-5. TRBV21-1 is a listed pseudogene. The CDR3 runs 17 residues.

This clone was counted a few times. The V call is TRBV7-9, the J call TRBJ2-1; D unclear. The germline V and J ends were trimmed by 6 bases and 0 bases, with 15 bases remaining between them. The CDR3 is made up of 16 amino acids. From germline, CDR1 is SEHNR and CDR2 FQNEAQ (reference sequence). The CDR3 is CASSAFPRSSYNEQFF. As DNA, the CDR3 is TGTGCCAGCAGTGCGTTTCCGAGGAGCTCCTACAATGAGCAGTTCTTC.

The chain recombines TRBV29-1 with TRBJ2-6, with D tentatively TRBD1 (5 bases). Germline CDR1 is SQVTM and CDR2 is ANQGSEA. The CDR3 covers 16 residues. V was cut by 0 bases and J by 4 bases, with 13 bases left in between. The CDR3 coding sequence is TGCAGCGTTGAAGATCACGGCAGGGCCGGGGCCAACGTCCTGACTTTC. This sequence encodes CSVEDHGRAGANVLTF.

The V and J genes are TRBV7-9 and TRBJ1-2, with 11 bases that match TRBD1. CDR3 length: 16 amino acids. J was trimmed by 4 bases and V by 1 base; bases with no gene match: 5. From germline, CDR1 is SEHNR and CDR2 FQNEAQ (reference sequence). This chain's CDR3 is CASSLGTGGAAYGYTF. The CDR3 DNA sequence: TGTGCCAGCAGCTTAGGGACAGGGGGCGCCGCCTATGGCTACACCTTC.

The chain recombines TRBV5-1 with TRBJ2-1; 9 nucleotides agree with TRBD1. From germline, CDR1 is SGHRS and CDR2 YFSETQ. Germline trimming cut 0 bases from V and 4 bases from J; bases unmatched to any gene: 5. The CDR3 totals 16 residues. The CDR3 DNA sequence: TGCGCCAGCAGCTTGGCCAATGGACAGGGGTACAATGAGCAGTTCTTC. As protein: CASSLANGQGYNEQFF.

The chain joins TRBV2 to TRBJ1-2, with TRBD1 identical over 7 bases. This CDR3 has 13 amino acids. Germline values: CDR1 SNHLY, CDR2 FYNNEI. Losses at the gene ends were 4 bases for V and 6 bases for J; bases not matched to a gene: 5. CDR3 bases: TGTGCCAGCAGTGGACAGGGACGAAATGGCTACACCTTC. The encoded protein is CASSGQGRNGYTF.

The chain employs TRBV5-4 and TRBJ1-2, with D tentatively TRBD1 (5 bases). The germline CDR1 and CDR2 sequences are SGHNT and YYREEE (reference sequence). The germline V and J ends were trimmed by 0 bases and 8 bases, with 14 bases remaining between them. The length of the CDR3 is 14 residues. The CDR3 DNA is TGTGCCAGCAGCTTGGCCGAAGGGGCCGGGGGCTACACCTTC. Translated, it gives CASSLAEGAGGYTF.

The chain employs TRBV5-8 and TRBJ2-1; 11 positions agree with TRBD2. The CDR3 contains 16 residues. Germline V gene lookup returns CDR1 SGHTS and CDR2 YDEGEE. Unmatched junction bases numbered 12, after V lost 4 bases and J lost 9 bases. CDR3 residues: CASSAITSGGPLEQFF. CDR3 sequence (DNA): TGTGCCAGCAGCGCCATAACTAGCGGGGGCCCACTTGAGCAGTTCTTC.

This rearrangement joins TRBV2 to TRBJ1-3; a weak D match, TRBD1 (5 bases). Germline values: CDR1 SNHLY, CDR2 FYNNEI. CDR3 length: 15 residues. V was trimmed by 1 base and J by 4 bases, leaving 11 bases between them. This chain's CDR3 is CASSEEVRGGNTIYF. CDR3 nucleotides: TGTGCCAGCAGTGAAGAGGTTAGGGGCGGAAACACCATATATTTT.

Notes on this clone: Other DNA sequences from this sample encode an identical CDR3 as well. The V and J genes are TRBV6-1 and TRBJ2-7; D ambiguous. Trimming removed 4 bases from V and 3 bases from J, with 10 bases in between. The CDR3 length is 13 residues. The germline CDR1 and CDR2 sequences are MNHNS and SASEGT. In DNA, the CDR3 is TGTGCCAGCAGTGGGACGGCCAACTACGAGCAGTACTTC. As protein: CASSGTANYEQYF.

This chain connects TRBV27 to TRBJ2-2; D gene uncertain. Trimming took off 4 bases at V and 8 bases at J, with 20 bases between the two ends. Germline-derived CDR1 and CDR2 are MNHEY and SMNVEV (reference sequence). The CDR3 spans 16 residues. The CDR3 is CASSSRLGITNGELFF. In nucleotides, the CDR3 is TGTGCCAGCAGTTCGCGTTTAGGCATTACTAATGGGGAGCTGTTTTTT.